What follows are 14 T cell receptor beta chains derived from one specimen sequenced in a study of response to subunit inactivated influenza vaccine. Each CDR3 protein gets one entry after TCRdb re-called the RT-PCR reads with MiXCR. The sample lists almost 600,000 distinct CDR3 sequences; 12% to 15% were seen once. Source: PBMCs from blood, taken approximately 13 days after vaccination. The receptors stem from a man in his forties or fifties who received an inactivated influenza vaccine.

This chain links TRBV6-2 or TRBV6-3 with TRBJ2-4; D unresolved. Germline V gives CDR1 MNHEY, CDR2 SVGEGT. Trimming removed 6 bases from V and 4 bases from J, with 16 bases in between. CDR3 size: 15 residues. The CDR3 coding sequence is TGTGCCAGCAGCACCCCCGGAAGGCCTAAAAACATTCAGTACTTC. Translating gives CASSTPGRPKNIQYF.

The chain employs TRBV3-1 and TRBJ2-7, with 10 bases lining up with TRBD2. V dropped 1 base and J dropped 6; count of bases not matched to a gene: 12. CDR3 length equals 17 residues. From germline, CDR1 is LGHDT and CDR2 YNNKEL (reference sequence). DNA for the CDR3: TGTGCCAGCAGCCAAGGGCCCTCGGGACTAGCGTTTGTCGAGCAGTACTTC. This sequence encodes CASSQGPSGLAFVEQYF.

V and J are TRBV15 and TRBJ2-3, with a tentative D call TRBD1 (8 bases). The CDR3 totals 20 residues. V was trimmed by 1 base and J by 1 base, leaving 24 bases between them. CDR1 and CDR2 (germline): LNHNV, YYDKDF (reference sequence). Here the CDR3 reads CATSRGTGGWGGARTDTQYF. The CDR3 region has the DNA TGTGCCACCAGCAGAGGCACAGGGGGTTGGGGGGGGGCCCGCACAGATACGCAGTATTTT. The full variable domain, completed using reference TRBV15 and TRBJ2-3, is DAMVIQNPRYQVTQFGKPVTLSCSQTLNHNVMYWYQQKSSQAPKLLFHYYDKDFNNEADTPDNFQSRRPNTSFCFLDIRSPGLGDTAMYLCATSRGTGGWGGARTDTQYFGPGTRLTVL.

DNA of the CDR3: TGTGCCATCAGTGACTTCTTTAAATCCGGGACTAGCGGGATGTCAGATACGCAGTATTTT. As protein: CAISDFFKSGTSGMSDTQYF. The V gene is TRBV10-3, the J gene TRBJ2-3, with 13 bases matching TRBD2. Germline CDR1 reads ENHRY; CDR2 reads SYGVKD. The CDR3 sequence is 20 residues long. V lost 3 bases and J lost 4; bases outside the gene matches: 16.

This clonotype has just a few counts. The chain combines TRBV6-5 with TRBJ1-5; TRBD1 agrees at 8 bases. The CDR3 is made up of 15 amino acids. V shed 4 bases, J shed 4 bases, and the junction held 6 bases outside the gene matches. Germline CDR1 MNHEY, CDR2 SVGAGI. The CDR3 bases are TGTGCCAGCAGTTCCGGACAGGGAACAAATCAGCCCCAGCATTTT. Translated, it gives CASSSGQGTNQPQHF.

The rearrangement joins TRBV10-3 to TRBJ2-3; no definite D call. CDR3 length: 11 residues. CDR1 and CDR2 (germline): ENHRY, SYGVKD. With 9 bases removed from V and 4 bases from J, the gap between germline ends came to 8 bases. CDR3 sequence reads: CAIQIADTQYF. CDR3 in DNA: TGTGCCATACAAATAGCAGATACGCAGTATTTT.

The chain joins TRBV18 to TRBJ2-5, with D hard to call. Germline CDR1 is KGHSH and CDR2 is LQKENI. Trimming took off 6 bases at V and 2 bases at J, with 10 bases between the two ends. There are 13 residues in the CDR3. The CDR3 sequence is CASSVRRQETQYF. DNA of the CDR3: TGTGCCAGCTCTGTCCGAAGGCAAGAGACCCAGTACTTC. Supplemented by reference TRBV18 and TRBJ2-5, the full variable domain reads NAGVMQNPRHLVRRRGQEARLRCSPMKGHSHVYWYRQLPEEGLKFMVYLQKENIIDESGMPKERFSAEFPKEGPSILRIQQVVRGDSAAYFCASSVRRQETQYFGPGTRLLVL.

This clonotype turned up a few times. The V gene is TRBV10-3, the J gene TRBJ2-6; D may be TRBD1 or TRBD2 (6 bases each). This CDR3 spans 15 amino acids. Germline V CDR1 and CDR2: ENHRY, SYGVKD. V was shortened by 8 bases and J by 0 bases, with 11 bases between the two germline ends. CDR3 nucleotide sequence: TGTGCCATCTCTACGGGGGCCTCTGGGGCCAACGTCCTGACTTTC. Protein: CAISTGASGANVLTF.

This clonotype turned up a few times. The chain links TRBV20-1 to TRBJ2-3, with 9 nucleotides matching TRBD2. V shed 4 bases and J 3 bases; nucleotides not matched to a gene: 8. From germline, CDR1 is DFQATT and CDR2 SNEGSKA (reference sequence). The CDR3 length is 15 residues. The DNA for the CDR3 is TGCAGTGCTACGCAACCTAGCGGGGTGACAGATACGCAGTATTTT. It specifies CSATQPSGVTDTQYF.

The chain joins TRBV5-5 to TRBJ1-1; TRBD1 might be the D (5 bases). V lost 6 bases to trimming and J lost 5 bases, with 11 bases between them. Germline assignment: CDR1 SGHKS and CDR2 YYEKEE (reference sequence). This CDR3 contains 12 residues. This chain's CDR3 is CASTQGGTEAFF. The CDR3 DNA follows: TGTGCCAGCACTCAGGGAGGAACTGAAGCTTTCTTT.

The gene calls are TRBV5-5 and TRBJ2-7; D is undetermined. Per the germline V gene, CDR1 is SGHKS and CDR2 is YYEKEE (reference sequence). The ends were cut back, 0 bases at V and 5 bases at J, with 9 bases in the middle. The CDR3 has 13 amino acids. The CDR3 sequence is CASSLVPPHEQYF. The CDR3 DNA reads as TGTGCCAGCAGCTTGGTCCCTCCCCACGAGCAGTACTTC.

Only a few counts were recorded for this clonotype. This chain links TRBV7-9 with TRBJ2-7, with D uncertain. The CDR3 contains 14 residues. Germline loops: CDR1 SEHNR, CDR2 FQNEAQ (reference sequence). Trimming removed 4 bases at V and 3 bases at J, with 13 bases between. The CDR3 protein is CASSSDLSRYEQYF. CDR3 sequence (DNA): TGTGCCAGCAGCTCAGATCTATCCCGCTACGAGCAGTACTTC.

The rearrangement links TRBV5-1 to TRBJ2-3; possible D gene TRBD2, 5 bases. The CDR3 consists of 14 residues. V lost 5 bases and J 1 base, leaving 11 bases between the germline ends. Germline loops: CDR1 SGHRS, CDR2 YFSETQ. The CDR3 nucleotides read TGCGCCAGCAGGGCTAGCCCCGGCACAGATACGCAGTATTTT. It encodes CASRASPGTDTQYF. Full variable domain (outside the CDR3, taken from reference TRBV5-1 and TRBJ2-3): KAGVTQTPRYLIKTRGQQVTLSCSPISGHRSVSWYQQTPGQGLQFLFEYFSETQRNKGNFPGRFSGRQFSNSRSEMNVSTLELGDSALYLCASRASPGTDTQYFGPGTRLTVL.

This clonotype was counted between two and nine times. The J gene is TRBJ1-5, the V gene TRBV20-1; TRBD1 agrees at 8 bases. Germline CDR1 and CDR2: DFQATT and SNEGSKA (reference sequence). The CDR3 sequence is 14 residues long. J gave up 4 bases and V 3 bases, and 5 bases lay outside the gene matches. The CDR3 sequence is CSASRTGSNQPQHF. CDR3 DNA sequence: TGCAGTGCTAGTCGGACAGGGAGTAATCAGCCCCAGCATTTT.